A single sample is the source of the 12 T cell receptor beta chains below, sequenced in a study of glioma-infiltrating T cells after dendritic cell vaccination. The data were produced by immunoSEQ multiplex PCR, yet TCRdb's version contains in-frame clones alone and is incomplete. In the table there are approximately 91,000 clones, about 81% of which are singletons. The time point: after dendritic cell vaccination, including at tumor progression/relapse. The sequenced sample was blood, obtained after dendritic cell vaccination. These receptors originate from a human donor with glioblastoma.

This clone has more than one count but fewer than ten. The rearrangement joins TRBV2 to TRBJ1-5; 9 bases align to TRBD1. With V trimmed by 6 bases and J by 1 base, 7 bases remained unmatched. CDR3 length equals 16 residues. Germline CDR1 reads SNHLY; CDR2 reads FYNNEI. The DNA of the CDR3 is TGTGCCAGCAGGGGGGACAGGGAAGAGAGCAATCAGCCCCAGCATTTT. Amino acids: CASRGDREESNQPQHF.

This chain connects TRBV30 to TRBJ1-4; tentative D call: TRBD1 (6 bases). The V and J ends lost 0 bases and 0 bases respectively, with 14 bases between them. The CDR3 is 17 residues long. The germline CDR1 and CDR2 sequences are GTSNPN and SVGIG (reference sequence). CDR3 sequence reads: CAWSVGGSLTTNEKLFF. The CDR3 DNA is TGTGCCTGGAGTGTAGGGGGTTCCCTTACAACTAATGAAAAACTGTTTTTT.

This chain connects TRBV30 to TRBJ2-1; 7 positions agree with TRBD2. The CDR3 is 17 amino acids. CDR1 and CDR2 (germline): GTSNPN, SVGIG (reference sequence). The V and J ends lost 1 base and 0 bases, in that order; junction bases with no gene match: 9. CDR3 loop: CAWSAYLAASSYNEQFF. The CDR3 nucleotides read TGTGCCTGGAGTGCCTATCTAGCGGCTAGCTCCTACAATGAGCAGTTCTTC.

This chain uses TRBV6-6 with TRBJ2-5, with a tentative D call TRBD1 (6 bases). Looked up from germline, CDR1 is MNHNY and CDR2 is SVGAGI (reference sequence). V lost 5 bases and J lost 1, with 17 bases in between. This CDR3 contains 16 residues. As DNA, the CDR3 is TGTGCCAGCAGTCCGGACAGCCGCCTACGCCAAGAGACCCAGTACTTC. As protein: CASSPDSRLRQETQYF.

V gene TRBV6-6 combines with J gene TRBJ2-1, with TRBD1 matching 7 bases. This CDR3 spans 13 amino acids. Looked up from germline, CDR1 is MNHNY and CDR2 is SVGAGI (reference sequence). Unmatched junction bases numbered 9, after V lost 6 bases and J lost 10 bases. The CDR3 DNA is TGTGCCAGCAGGGGACAGTTGTTGTGGGAGCAGTTCTTC. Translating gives CASRGQLLWEQFF.

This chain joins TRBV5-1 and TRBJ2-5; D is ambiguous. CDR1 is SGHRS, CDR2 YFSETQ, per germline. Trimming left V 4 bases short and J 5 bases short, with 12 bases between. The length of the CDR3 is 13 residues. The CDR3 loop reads CASSRSESETQYF. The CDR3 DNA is TGCGCCAGCAGCCGGTCGGAGTCCGAGACCCAGTACTTC.

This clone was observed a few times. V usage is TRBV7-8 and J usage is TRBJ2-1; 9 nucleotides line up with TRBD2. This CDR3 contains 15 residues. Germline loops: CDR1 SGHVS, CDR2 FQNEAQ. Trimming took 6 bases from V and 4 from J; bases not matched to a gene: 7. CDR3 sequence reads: CASRRERGAYNEQFF. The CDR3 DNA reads TGTGCCAGCAGACGAGAGCGGGGGGCGTACAATGAGCAGTTCTTC.

The CDR3, as DNA: TGCGCCAGCAGGGACAGAGCGGACACCGGGGAGCTGTTTTTT. Translating gives CASRDRADTGELFF. The genes are TRBV5-1 and TRBJ2-2; perhaps TRBD1 as D (6 bases). Trimming removed 5 bases from V and 3 bases from J, with 11 bases in between. The CDR3 spans 14 residues. Per germline, CDR1 SGHRS and CDR2 YFSETQ.

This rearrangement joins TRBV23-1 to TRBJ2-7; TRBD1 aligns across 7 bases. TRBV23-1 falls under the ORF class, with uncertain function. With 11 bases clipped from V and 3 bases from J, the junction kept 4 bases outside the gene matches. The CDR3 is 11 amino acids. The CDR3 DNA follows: TGCGCCGTACGACAGGGCTACGAGCAGTACGTC. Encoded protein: CAVRQGYEQYV.

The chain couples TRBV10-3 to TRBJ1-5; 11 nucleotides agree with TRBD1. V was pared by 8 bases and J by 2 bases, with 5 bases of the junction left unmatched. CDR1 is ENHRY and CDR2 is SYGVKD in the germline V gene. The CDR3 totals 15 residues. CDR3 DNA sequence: TGTGCCATCCGCAGGGACAGGGGGGGCAATCAGCCCCAGCATTTT. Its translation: CAIRRDRGGNQPQHF.

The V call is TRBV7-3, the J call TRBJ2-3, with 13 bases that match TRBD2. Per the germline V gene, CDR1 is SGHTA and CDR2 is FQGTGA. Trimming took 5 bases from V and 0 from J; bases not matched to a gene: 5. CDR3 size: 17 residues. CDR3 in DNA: TGTGCCAGCAGCCACCGGGGACTAGCGGGAAGCACAGATACGCAGTATTTT. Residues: CASSHRGLAGSTDTQYF.

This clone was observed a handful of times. CDR3: CASSPQGAEAFF. The CDR3 nucleotides read TGTGCCAGCAGCCCGCAAGGGGCCGAAGCTTTCTTT. V and J are TRBV5-4 and TRBJ1-1; D is perhaps TRBD1 (5 bases). Germline assignment: CDR1 SGHNT and CDR2 YYREEE (reference sequence). The CDR3 totals 12 residues. The V and J ends lost 4 bases and 8 bases respectively, with 12 bases between them.